These 32 T cell receptor beta chains share one sample of origin, sequenced in a study of T cell responses to AZD1222 COVID-19 vaccine. TCRdb's copy holds only in-frame clones and misses some; the assay was immunoSEQ multiplex PCR. The data contain over 100,000 clones, around 90% of them singletons. This material consisted of peripheral blood, taken on day 0 of AZD1222 vaccination. Source of these receptors: an adult in good health.

The chain uses TRBV27 and TRBJ1-5; D is uncertain. CDR1 and CDR2 (germline): MNHEY, SMNVEV (reference sequence). CDR3 length equals 14 residues. Trimming took 7 bases from V and 0 from J, leaving 10 bases between them. In DNA form, the CDR3 reads TGTGCCAGCATGATACTAAATAGCAATCAGCCCCAGCATTTT. As protein: CASMILNSNQPQHF.

This rearrangement joins TRBV20-1 to TRBJ1-2; D unresolved. The ends were cut back, 3 bases at V and 5 bases at J, with 13 bases in the middle. CDR1 is DFQATT and CDR2 is SNEGSKA in the germline V gene (reference sequence). CDR3 length: 13 residues. For the CDR3, the DNA is TGCAGTGCTAGTGTGGGATCGGGGTATGGCTACACCTTC. It codes for CSASVGSGYGYTF.

V gene TRBV6-5 combines with J gene TRBJ1-2; the match to TRBD1 covers 7 bases. Germline assignment: CDR1 MNHEY and CDR2 SVGAGI. The CDR3 spans 14 residues. The V and J ends lost 4 bases and 6 bases, in that order; junction bases with no gene match: 8. The CDR3 DNA is TGTGCCAGCAGTTCCTCGGGACAGTACCATGGCTACACCTTC. It yields the protein CASSSSGQYHGYTF.

The J gene is TRBJ1-6, the V gene TRBV19; D is unclear. Germline loops: CDR1 LNHDA, CDR2 SQIVND (reference sequence). Trimming shortened V by 5 bases and J by 0 bases, and 14 bases separated the two germline ends. The CDR3 covers 17 residues. The CDR3 reads CASSESSGSSYNSPLHF. The CDR3, as DNA: TGTGCCAGTAGTGAGTCGTCGGGGAGCTCCTATAATTCACCCCTCCACTTT.

In DNA form, the CDR3 reads TGTGCCAGCAGCGATCACGCGACGGGGGAGTATGGCTACACCTTC. Its translation is CASSDHATGEYGYTF. The chain joins TRBV3-1 (or the pseudogene TRBV3-2) to TRBJ1-2; perhaps TRBD1 as D (5 bases). Germline V CDR1 and CDR2: LGHDT, YNNKEL (reference sequence). This CDR3 spans 15 amino acids. Trimming took off 5 bases at V and 5 bases at J, with 18 bases between the two ends.

The chain uses TRBV7-8 and TRBJ1-5; 7 bases match TRBD1. The germline gives CDR1 SGHVS, CDR2 FQNEAQ. J gave up 3 bases and V 1 base, and 12 bases lay outside the gene matches. The CDR3 consists of 18 residues. The CDR3 sequence: CASSLVGRAGGVNQPQHF. CDR3 bases: TGTGCCAGCAGCTTAGTGGGTCGGGCAGGGGGTGTCAATCAGCCCCAGCATTTT.

This clone was counted a few times. The chain uses TRBV19 and TRBJ2-1; TRBD2 matches at 13 bases. CDR3 length equals 17 residues. With 6 bases clipped from V and 0 bases from J, the junction kept 5 bases outside the gene matches. The germline V gene has CDR1 LNHDA and CDR2 SQIVND (reference sequence). CDR3 nucleotide sequence: TGTGCCAGTAGACCTTGGACTAGCGGGAGCTCCTACAATGAGCAGTTCTTC. This gives the protein CASRPWTSGSSYNEQFF. The variable domain in full, with the rest retrieved from reference TRBV19 and TRBJ2-1, is DGGITQSPKYLFRKEGQNVTLSCEQNLNHDAMYWYRQDPGQGLRLIYYSQIVNDFQKGDIAEGYSVSREKKESFPLTVTSAQKNPTAFYLCASRPWTSGSSYNEQFFGPGTRLTVL.

This clone was recorded only once. J is TRBJ2-1 and V is TRBV6-5, with TRBD2 matching 7 bases. The V gene's germline CDR1 is MNHEY and CDR2 SVGAGI. V dropped 8 bases and J dropped 3; count of bases not matched to a gene: 4. The CDR3 length is 13 residues. CDR3 loop: CASREEGYNEQFF. DNA for the CDR3: TGTGCCAGCCGGGAGGAAGGCTACAATGAGCAGTTCTTC.

The chain combines TRBV6-5 with TRBJ1-5; D is possibly TRBD1 (5 bases). CDR1 MNHEY and CDR2 SVGAGI come from the germline V gene. The CDR3 runs to 15 residues. Trimming pared 2 bases from V and 0 bases from J, leaving 8 bases between. This chain's CDR3 is CASSYNGGSNQPQHF. The CDR3 DNA is TGTGCCAGCAGTTACAACGGGGGTAGCAATCAGCCCCAGCATTTT.

The chain uses TRBV15 and TRBJ1-1; D gene ambiguous. V was clipped by 0 bases and J by 6 bases, with 14 bases between them. CDR3 size: 15 residues. Germline values: CDR1 LNHNV, CDR2 YYDKDF (reference sequence). CDR3 in DNA: TGTGCCACCAGCAGAGATCGTTCCCCCTTGGCTGAAGCTTTCTTT. Protein: CATSRDRSPLAEAFF.

The V gene is TRBV5-3, the J gene TRBJ1-1; unclear D gene. TRBV5-3 falls under the ORF class, with uncertain function. This CDR3 region has 13 residues. The V end lost 8 bases, the J end lost 0 bases, and 11 bases lay between the germline ends. Here the CDR3 DNA reads TGTGCCAGTGCGAGGGAAATGAACACTGAAGCTTTCTTT. Amino acid sequence: CASAREMNTEAFF.

The V call is TRBV5-1, the J call TRBJ1-1, with 12 bases fitting TRBD1. Germline values: CDR1 SGHRS, CDR2 YFSETQ. This CDR3 spans 15 amino acids. After removal of 0 bases from V and 8 bases from J, the junction contained 5 bases not matched to a gene. As DNA, the CDR3 is TGCGCCAGCAGCTTGGGGGACAGGGGGCCTTGGGAAGCTTTCTTT. Translating gives CASSLGDRGPWEAFF.

The V gene is TRBV13, the J gene TRBJ2-3; no definite D call. Germline V gene sequence: CDR1 PRHDT, CDR2 FYEKMQ (reference sequence). Trimming removed 3 bases at V and 6 bases at J, with 7 bases between. The CDR3 loop spans 12 amino acids. The CDR3 nucleotides read TGTGCCAGCAGCTTGGTCGGGGATACGCAGTATTTT. This sequence encodes CASSLVGDTQYF.

This sequence joins TRBV5-1 and TRBJ2-5, with a tentative D call TRBD1 (5 bases). The CDR3 has 15 amino acids. V was cut by 4 bases and J by 1 base, with 14 bases left in between. The germline V gene has CDR1 SGHRS and CDR2 YFSETQ. CDR3 DNA: TGCGCCAGCAGCATCAATCAGGGTATCCAAGAGACCCAGTACTTC. Translating it yields CASSINQGIQETQYF.

The CDR3 sequence: CASSQVNNSPLHF. In nucleotides, the CDR3 is TGTGCCAGCAGCCAGGTTAATAATTCACCCCTCCACTTT. The chain employs TRBV12-3 or TRBV12-4 and TRBJ1-6; D remains unclear. CDR3 length equals 13 residues. Trimming pared 6 bases from V and 5 bases from J, leaving 8 bases between.

The genes are TRBV7-6 and TRBJ1-2; 12 bases agree with TRBD1. The junction had 12 bases not matched to a gene; V was cut back by 6 bases and J by 7 bases. CDR3 length: 16 residues. Germline CDR1 is SGHVS and CDR2 is FNYEAQ. The CDR3 DNA reads as TGTGCCAGCAGTGATCTACGACGGGACAGGGGGCTTGGCTACACCTTC. Its protein is CASSDLRRDRGLGYTF.

V gene TRBV7-3 combines with J gene TRBJ2-5; tentatively, D is TRBD1 (6 bases). CDR1 is SGHTA, CDR2 FQGTGA, per germline. V was trimmed by 4 bases and J by 1 base, leaving 10 bases between them. This CDR3 has 14 residues. The CDR3 protein is CASSSQGFQETQYF. The CDR3 DNA reads TGTGCCAGCAGCTCGCAGGGGTTCCAAGAGACCCAGTACTTC.

J is TRBJ2-7 and V is TRBV5-1; 9 nucleotides line up with TRBD2. V trimming: 2 bases; J trimming: 5 bases; junction bases outside the gene matches: 5. This CDR3 has 14 residues. The V gene's germline CDR1 is SGHRS and CDR2 YFSETQ. CDR3 sequence: CASSFGTSFDEQYF. The CDR3 coding sequence is TGCGCCAGCAGCTTTGGGACTAGCTTCGACGAGCAGTACTTC.

This clone was counted a few times. V usage is TRBV6-5 and J usage is TRBJ1-2; 7 nucleotides match TRBD1. This CDR3 comprises 15 residues. Germline V gene lookup returns CDR1 MNHEY and CDR2 SVGAGI. V lost 0 bases and J lost 8; bases outside the gene matches: 9. The chain's CDR3 is CASSYSGRGNRGYTF. CDR3 in DNA: TGTGCCAGCAGTTACTCGGGCAGGGGGAACAGGGGCTACACCTTC.

The chain employs TRBV5-1 and TRBJ1-2, with 8 bases matching TRBD1. V shed 3 bases, J shed 3 bases, and the junction held 4 bases outside the gene matches. CDR1 is SGHRS, CDR2 YFSETQ, per germline. CDR3 length: 14 residues. The DNA of the CDR3 is TGCGCCAGCAGCTCGGACAGGGTGGACTATGGCTACACCTTC. This encodes CASSSDRVDYGYTF.

This clone was seen only once. The gene calls are TRBV9 and TRBJ2-1; 9 positions match TRBD1. CDR3 length: 14 amino acids. V lost 0 bases and J lost 9; bases outside the gene matches: 4. CDR1 is SGDLS, CDR2 YYNGEE, per germline. The CDR3 spells CASSVEGTGSEQFF. In nucleotides, the CDR3 is TGTGCCAGCAGCGTAGAAGGGACAGGGAGTGAGCAGTTCTTC.

V and J are TRBV29-1 and TRBJ2-5; the D is unclear. The CDR3 totals 12 residues. The V and J ends lost 3 bases and 2 bases respectively, with 7 bases between them. Germline V gene sequence: CDR1 SQVTM, CDR2 ANQGSEA. CDR3 DNA sequence: TGCAGCGTTGACCCAGGACAAGAGACCCAGTACTTC. The encoded protein is CSVDPGQETQYF.

J is TRBJ1-4 and V is TRBV3-1 (or the pseudogene TRBV3-2); D is unresolved. Looked up from germline, CDR1 is LGHDT and CDR2 is YNNKEL (reference sequence). Trimming shortened V by 0 bases and J by 7 bases, and 15 bases separated the two germline ends. CDR3 length: 16 residues. The CDR3 DNA follows: TGTGCCAGCAGCCAAGATCCGGACTTCGGGATTGAAAAACTGTTTTTT. Translation gives CASSQDPDFGIEKLFF.

The chain joins TRBV9 to TRBJ2-7; weak D call: TRBD1 (5 bases). This CDR3 contains 15 residues. Germline lookup yields CDR1 SGDLS and CDR2 YYNGEE. The V and J ends lost 4 bases and 1 base respectively, with 15 bases between them. Here the CDR3 DNA reads TGTGCCAGCAGCAAAGGACACCTTACATCCTACGAGCAGTACTTC. It codes for CASSKGHLTSYEQYF. Looking up the rest from reference TRBV9 and TRBJ2-7 gives the full variable domain: DSGVTQTPKHLITATGQRVTLRCSPRSGDLSVYWYQQSLDQGLQFLIQYYNGEERAKGNILERFSAQQFPDLHSELNLSSLELGDSALYFCASSKGHLTSYEQYFGPGTRLTVT.

The chain carries TRBV19 and TRBJ1-1; D gene unclear. CDR1 is LNHDA and CDR2 is SQIVND in the germline V gene (reference sequence). V dropped 5 bases and J dropped 5 bases, with 12 bases sitting between them. This CDR3 comprises 13 residues. The CDR3 DNA is TGTGCCAGTAGTTTGAGATATGGGACTGAAGCTTTCTTT. Its translation: CASSLRYGTEAFF.

The chain joins TRBV24-1 to TRBJ1-2, with D hard to call. Deletions cut 3 bases from V and 7 bases from J, with 8 bases between. Looked up from germline, CDR1 is KGHDR and CDR2 is SFDVKD. The CDR3 runs to 12 residues. The CDR3 loop reads CATSDGTSGYTF. The CDR3 DNA reads as TGTGCCACCAGTGATGGTACTTCTGGCTACACCTTC.

The gene calls are TRBV19 and TRBJ1-1; D gene unclear. The CDR3 has 13 amino acids. V gave up 3 bases and J gave up 1 base, with 6 bases separating them. From germline, CDR1 is LNHDA and CDR2 SQIVND (reference sequence). The CDR3 reads CASSISRNTEAFF. The CDR3 DNA reads as TGTGCCAGTAGTATTAGTCGGAACACTGAAGCTTTCTTT.

The chain combines TRBV29-1 with TRBJ1-2; D is perhaps TRBD1 (6 bases). CDR3 length: 15 residues. Trimming shortened V by 5 bases and J by 4 bases, and 20 bases separated the two germline ends. Germline V gives CDR1 SQVTM, CDR2 ANQGSEA. The CDR3 nucleotides are TGCAGCGTTTCCCCCGGGACACCTAGGAGCTATGGCTACACCTTC. Translation gives CSVSPGTPRSYGYTF.

The chain carries TRBV7-2 and TRBJ1-5, with TRBD1 identical over 8 bases. After removal of 2 bases from V and 6 bases from J, the junction contained 3 bases not matched to a gene. In germline, CDR1 is SGHTA, CDR2 FQGNSA. This CDR3 is built from 14 residues. The CDR3 DNA is TGTGCCAGCAGCTTACAGGGGGCAGGTCAGCCCCAGCATTTT. This sequence encodes CASSLQGAGQPQHF.

This rearrangement joins TRBV6-5 to TRBJ1-2; D gene ambiguous. CDR1 and CDR2 (germline): MNHEY, SVGAGI. V was trimmed by 7 bases and J by 4 bases, leaving 7 bases between them. The length of the CDR3 is 11 residues. As DNA, the CDR3 is TGTGCCAGCACAACGGTCTATGGCTACACCTTC. Translation: CASTTVYGYTF.

The chain employs TRBV11-3 and TRBJ2-7, with 15 nucleotides matching TRBD2. The V gene's germline CDR1 is SGHNT and CDR2 YENEEA. There are 14 residues in the CDR3. After removal of 4 bases from V and 6 bases from J, the junction contained 1 base not matched to a gene. The CDR3 reads CASSSGLAGGEQYF. The CDR3 DNA sequence: TGTGCCAGCAGCTCGGGACTAGCGGGGGGCGAGCAGTACTTC.

The V gene is TRBV29-1, the J gene TRBJ2-3; the match to TRBD2 covers 9 bases. V lost 6 bases and J lost 1; bases outside the gene matches: 2. CDR1 SQVTM and CDR2 ANQGSEA come from the germline V gene. The CDR3 loop spans 13 amino acids. As DNA, the CDR3 is TGCAGCGTCGTAGCGGGAGGCACAGATACGCAGTATTTT. Amino acids: CSVVAGGTDTQYF.